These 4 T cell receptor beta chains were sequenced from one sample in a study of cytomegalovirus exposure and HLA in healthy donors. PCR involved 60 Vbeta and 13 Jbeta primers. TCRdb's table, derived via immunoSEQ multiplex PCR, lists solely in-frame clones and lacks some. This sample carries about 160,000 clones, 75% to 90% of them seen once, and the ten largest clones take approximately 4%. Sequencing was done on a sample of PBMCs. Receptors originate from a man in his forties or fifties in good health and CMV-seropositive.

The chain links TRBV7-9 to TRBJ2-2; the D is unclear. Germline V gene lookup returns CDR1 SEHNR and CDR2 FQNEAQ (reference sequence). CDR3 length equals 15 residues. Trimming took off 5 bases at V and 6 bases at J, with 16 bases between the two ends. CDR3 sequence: CASSHTTTSAGELFF. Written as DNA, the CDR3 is TGTGCCAGCAGCCATACTACTACGAGCGCCGGGGAGCTGTTTTTT.

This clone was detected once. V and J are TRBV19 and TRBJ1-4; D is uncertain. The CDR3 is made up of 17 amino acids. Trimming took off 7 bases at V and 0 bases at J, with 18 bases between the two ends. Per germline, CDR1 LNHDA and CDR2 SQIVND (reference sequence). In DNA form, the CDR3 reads TGTGCCAGTACCGCCCCATTAGGAGGGTCAACTAATGAAAAACTGTTTTTT. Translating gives CASTAPLGGSTNEKLFF.

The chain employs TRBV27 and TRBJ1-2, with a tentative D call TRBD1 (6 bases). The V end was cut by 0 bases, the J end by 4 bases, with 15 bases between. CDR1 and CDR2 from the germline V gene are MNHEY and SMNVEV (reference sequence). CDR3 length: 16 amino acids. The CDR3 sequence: CASSLSPDRPIYGYTF. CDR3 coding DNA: TGTGCCAGCAGTTTATCGCCCGACAGGCCTATCTATGGCTACACCTTC.

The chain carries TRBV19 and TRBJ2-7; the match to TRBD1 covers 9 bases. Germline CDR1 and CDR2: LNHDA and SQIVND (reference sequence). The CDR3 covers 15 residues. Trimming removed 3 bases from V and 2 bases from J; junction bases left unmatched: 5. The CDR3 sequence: CASSIPGQGPYEQYF. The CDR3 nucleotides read TGTGCCAGTAGTATCCCGGGACAGGGTCCCTACGAGCAGTACTTC.